This T cell receptor (beta chain) derives from a study of cytomegalovirus exposure and HLA in healthy donors (dated by TCRdb to 2015 to 2018). Describing the broader study: An earlier analysis of approximately 600 of the donors reported approximately 270 Gb of sequence data and more than 90 million unique TCR beta sequences from roughly 200 million T cells. The study combined high-throughput TCR immunosequencing, statistical association of individual TCRs with disease status, and machine learning to predict cytomegalovirus infection status. The number of typed donors differed by locus: roughly 629-630 for A, B, C, DRB1 and DQB1; approximately 520 for DQA1; about 600 for DPA1; and 400 to 480 for DPB1. Rather than drawing on any new phenotypic data, the later analysis identified candidate immune exposures from TCR beta sequences and the way those sequences occurred across donors. A later analysis re-analyzed previously published TCR beta repertoires from 550 to 700 donors and added high-resolution HLA genotyping to study TCR occurrence patterns. Approximately 310 gigabases of sequencing data and 70 million to 100 million unique TCR sequences made up an early release that covered 500 to 700 HLA-typed donors. The aim of the study was to test whether cataloging public T cell receptors could identify signatures of past pathogen exposure. All discovery cohort repertoires had been generated on a single sequencing platform. Alongside the repertoire data, information on donor age, sex, ethnicity and CMV serostatus was compiled. Along with the approximately 700-subject first cohort, a separate validation cohort of over 90 different subjects was used. Among 300 to 500 genotyped donors of the cohort, an average of approximately 240,000 unique TCR beta nucleotide sequences was sequenced per donor, of which 15% to 20% were non-productive. In a later genetic analysis, genome-wide SNP genotypes for about three fifths of the roughly 670 donors were used, and that subset was treated as a discovery cohort. The genetic ancestry cluster associated with self-reported Caucasian donors included around 76% of the approximately 410 genotyped donors. An earlier analysis of around 580 of the donors used high-throughput TCR beta sequencing to judge whether each TCR beta V gene segment behaved as functional or pseudogenic. Both class I and class II loci were covered by HLA typing, at four-digit resolution. About five DR-DQ haplotypes were handled as single units for association and clustering because linkage in the cohort was strong. The study profiled the T cell repertoires of about 640 subjects by immunosequencing and related them to cytomegalovirus serostatus.

The protocol used for the library was the immunoSEQ multiplex PCR assay. The multiplex PCR relied on a mix of 60 forward primers for TCR Vbeta segments and 13 reverse primers for TCR Jbeta segments. Amplification of the CDR3 region of rearranged TCR beta genes was performed with a multiplex PCR assay on genomic DNA. On the Illumina HiSeq System, the amplified TCR beta libraries were sequenced as 87-base-pair reads. Turning to the authors' computational methods: Across the 500 to 700 repertoires, a later analysis counted roughly 77 million unique TCR beta chains, approximately 12 million of which were shared by at least two donors. To remove PCR and sequencing errors, raw reads were error-corrected and collapsed into unique sequences using a nearest-neighbor algorithm that merged closely related sequences. V, D and J gene segments were assigned by aligning CDR3 sequences to IMGT reference sequences. Each retained sequence needed at least a six-nucleotide match to both a V gene segment and a J gene segment. Rearrangements were classified as productive when the CDR3 lacked stop codons and remained in frame with V and J, and all other rearrangements were classified as non-productive. Following IMGT convention, CDR3 was defined as the stretch from the second conserved V-encoded cysteine up to the conserved J-encoded phenylalanine. The earlier analysis of about 620 of the donors excluded sequences that lacked an unambiguous match to a single V gene segment. In an earlier analysis of 587 of the donors, V segments were called functional above 56.7% productive rearrangements and were called segregating when the between-donor standard deviation exceeded 5%. To diagnose cytomegalovirus status from the catalog of TCR beta chain sequences, a statistical classification framework was built. V and J gene assignment, in a later analysis, came from comparing TCR nucleotide sequences with IMGT/GENE-DB human TR gene sequences. Using the TCRdist pipeline, a later analysis assigned CDR3 sequences along with most-parsimonious VDJ recombination scenarios. In a later analysis, each TCR beta chain was defined by its CDR3 amino acid sequence together with its V-gene family, and reads without a unique V-gene family were excluded. As a way to deal with suspected cross-contamination and a sequencing artifact, a later analysis dropped over 550 nucleotide sequences that were highly shared and had low generation probability. In a later analysis, a clonal expansion index for each public chain was calculated from normalized within-repertoire ranks of inferred template counts. In a later analysis, generation probabilities were computed using a VDJ recombination model fitted to out-of-frame rearrangements, and the results were checked against IGoR. In a later analysis, hypergeometric tests were used to score TCR-TCR, TCR-HLA and TCR-CMV co-occurrence, with a repertoire-size bias correction applied to TCR pairs. In a later analysis, false discovery rates were estimated by permuting HLA or CMV assignments 20 times. In a later analysis, co-occurring TCRs were grouped with DBSCAN, and TCRdist sequence similarity was added when clustering was performed within HLA-allele-positive subsets. Co-occurrence clustering excluded repertoires with fewer than 30,000 or more than 120,000 public chains, plus five with anomalous nucleotide sharing. Not all clones reach the TCRdb copy of this immuneACCESS table, which keeps in-frame sequences only. Checked studies attribute under half of the gap to unresolved V genes and leave the rest unexplained. The V and J calls and clone size come from that table; D and trimming were worked out from the DNA. This sample lists approximately 210,000 clones; around 86% were detected once. Of the sample, about 1.2% falls within the top ten clones.

The cohort comprised several hundred healthy bone marrow donors. At the time of sampling, every cohort member was nominally healthy, though immune exposures that went unrecorded were likely present. The donor was CMV seronegative and belonged to the group of 352 seronegative cohort members. A peripheral blood sample was collected from each donor, and TCR beta sequencing was performed on peripheral blood mononuclear cells. The Qiagen DNeasy Blood Extraction Kit was used to extract genomic DNA from the blood cell samples. About this clone: There is no known antigen for this receptor. Base qualities are not provided; no much larger clone lies one nucleotide away.

Beyond this particular receptor, the publication reports: A further reported finding was that TCR beta sequences accurately predicted the HLA-A and HLA-B alleles for most subjects in the first cohort. In a later analysis, several top co-occurrence clusters were reported to appear linked to parvovirus B19, influenza, CMV and Epstein-Barr virus. A few of the identified cytomegalovirus-associated TCR beta chains were confirmed in vitro to be specific for cytomegalovirus antigens. Linkage disequilibrium might explain the correlated functional status among segregating V segments, but an unknown experimental factor could not be ruled out. In a later genetic analysis, fewer N-insertions in productive TCRs were reported among donors in an Asian-associated ancestry cluster than the roughly 710-donor mean. In a later analysis, HLA-associated TCR beta chains were found to be more clonally expanded and to have lower generation probabilities than equally common non-associated chains. The presence/absence analyses assumed that sequencing depth was roughly uniform across donors, and that assumption may not be true. In a later analysis, most CMV-associated TCR beta chains were found to appear HLA-restricted, with HLA associations seemingly driven largely by CMV exposure. A later genetic analysis associated a missense DCLRE1C variant with V-gene and J-gene trimming of TCR beta chains, and an independent cohort replicated the association. Because counts were too low, roughly 17 rarely observed V segments, including chromosome 9 orphons, were left out of the earlier analysis of a few hundred of the donors. A group of highly shared sequence variants was considered likely to be a technical artifact of the sequencing pipeline. In a later analysis, TCR association rates were found to vary across HLA loci, with the most associated TCRs seen for DRB1 alleles and the fewest for HLA-C alleles. Strong co-occurrence of HLA alleles, especially DR and DQ, made assigning TCR associations to individual alleles difficult. In a later analysis, around 17,000 TCR beta sequences were associated with specific HLA alleles at a false discovery rate of 0.05. This cohort had only TCR beta chains sequenced, and the lack of alpha or paired-chain data limited which features could be detected. While some public TCRs were present in many individuals, most TCR sequences turned up only very rarely across donors. For the cohort, immune exposure information was limited to CMV serostatus. Broadly in line with IMGT annotations, most TCR beta V segments showed up in productive rearrangements about 90% or about 30% of the time in an earlier analysis of under 700 of the donors. Cytomegalovirus status was reported to be diagnosed by the classifier with high specificity and sensitivity in both the original and validation cohorts. Because HLA typing was unavailable for some donors at each locus, only the typed subset was used in association tests. Some IMGT-functional V segments, including TRBV6-2 and TRBV6-3, could not be told apart with the 87-base-pair reads, so those segments were excluded. In the study, 164 TCR beta chains were listed as associated with cytomegalovirus. According to the authors, the approach could potentially be generalized to other disease states and immunological phenotypes.

Compared with germline, V lacks 2 bases and J lacks 6 bases; bases without a gene match: 10. The CDR3, from cysteine to phenylalanine, totals 16 residues. The CDR3 DNA has 48 bases and is translated from base 1. CDR1 LNHNV and CDR2 YYDKDF were looked up in the germline V gene (reference sequence). Input material: PBMCs. The rearranged chain carries TRBV15 and TRBJ1-3, and TRBD1 aligns with 7 junction nucleotides. The TCR comes from a young man in good health and CMV-seronegative. The DNA reads as follows: TGTGCCACCAGCAGAAACAGGGGTTACTTCGAAAACACCATATATTTT. It codes for CATSRNRGYFENTIYF.